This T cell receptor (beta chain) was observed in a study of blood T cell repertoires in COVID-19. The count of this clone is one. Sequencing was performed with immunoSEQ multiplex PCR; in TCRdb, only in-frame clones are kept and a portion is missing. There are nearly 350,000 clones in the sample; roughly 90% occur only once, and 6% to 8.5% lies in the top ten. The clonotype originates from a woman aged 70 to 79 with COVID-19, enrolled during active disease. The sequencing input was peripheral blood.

CDR3 protein: CASSYDRWNSPLHF. The CDR3 bases are TGTGCCAGCAGTTACGACAGATGGAATTCACCCCTCCACTTT. This chain uses TRBV6-5 with TRBJ1-6; perhaps TRBD1 as D (5 bases). The V gene's germline CDR1 is MNHEY and CDR2 SVGAGI. The V and J ends lost 2 bases and 7 bases respectively, with 9 bases between them. This CDR3 has 14 residues.